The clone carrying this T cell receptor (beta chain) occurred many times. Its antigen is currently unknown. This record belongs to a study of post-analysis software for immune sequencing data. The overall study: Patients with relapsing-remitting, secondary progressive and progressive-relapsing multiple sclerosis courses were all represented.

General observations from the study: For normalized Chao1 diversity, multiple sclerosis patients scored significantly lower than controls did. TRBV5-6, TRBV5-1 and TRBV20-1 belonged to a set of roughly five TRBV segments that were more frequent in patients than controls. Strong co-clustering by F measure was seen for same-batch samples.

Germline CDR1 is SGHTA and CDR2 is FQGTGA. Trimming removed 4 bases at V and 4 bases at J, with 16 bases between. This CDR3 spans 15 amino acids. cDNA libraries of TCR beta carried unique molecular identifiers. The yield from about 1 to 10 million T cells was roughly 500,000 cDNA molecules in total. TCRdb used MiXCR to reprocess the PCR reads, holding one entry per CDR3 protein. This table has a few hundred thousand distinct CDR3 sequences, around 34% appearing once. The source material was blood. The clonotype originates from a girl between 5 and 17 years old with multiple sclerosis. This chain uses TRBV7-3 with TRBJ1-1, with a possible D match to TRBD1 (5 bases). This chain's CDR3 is CASSSASGVTTEAFF. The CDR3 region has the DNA TGTGCCAGCAGCTCTGCGTCGGGGGTGACCACTGAAGCTTTCTTT. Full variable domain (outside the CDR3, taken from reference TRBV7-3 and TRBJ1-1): GAGVSQTPSNKVTEKGKYVELRCDPISGHTALYWYRQSLGQGPEFLIYFQGTGAADDSGLPNDRFFAVRPEGSVSTLKIQRTERGDSAVYLCASSSASGVTTEAFFGQGTRLTVV.